This record concerns one T cell receptor (beta chain) sequence. The antigen it recognizes is unknown. The input lacks base qualities; no much larger clone sits a single base away. Each clonotype received, on average, about 9.7x coverage in deep resolution sequencing performed on a MiSeq, where the target depth lay between 1 in 1 million and 1 in 200,000 T cells. TCR beta libraries were generated with the immunoSEQ hsTCRB Kit. From the authors' description of their analysis: The data were analyzed with ImmunoSEQ Analyzer and ImmunoSEQ Data Assistant, and V, D and J gene assignments followed IMGT definitions. Clonality was computed as one minus normalized Shannon entropy of productive rearrangement frequencies, ranging from 0 to 1. Only overrepresented clonotypes making up at least 0.05% of each patient's repertoire were included in the public clonotype analysis. Approximately 12 age-matched healthy donor repertoires from immuneACCESS were used as controls for clonality. The clones in this table, taken by TCRdb from immuneACCESS, are in-frame only. Not every clone is retained; where verified, under half of the shortfall comes from an unresolved V gene, and the cause of the rest is unknown. That table is the source of V, J and clone size, and D and trimming were worked out from the DNA. Counted in this sample were under 150,000 clones; about 85% of them appeared once. Roughly 3.1% of the sample is held by the ten biggest clonotypes.

CDR1 and CDR2 (SEHNR, FQNEAQ) derive from the germline V gene (reference sequence). The CDR3 goes from the cysteine to the phenylalanine over 14 residues. The only DNA kept is the CDR3, 42 bases in frame from the first base. The trim is 7 bases for V and 4 bases for J, with a gap of 14 bases between the germline ends. The source of the sample is a study of cytotoxic CD8 clonotypes in ibrutinib-treated CLL (dated by TCRdb to about 2021). Concerning the study at large: In this cohort, 15 patients were treatment-naive and roughly ten were relapsed/refractory, while about 17 had unmutated IGHV. Partial responses were observed in about 25 patients and complete responses in 2; after a median follow-up of 68 months, remission was maintained in approximately 14 patients and progression was observed in about twelve. Samples at response were collected after a median of about 11 months of treatment, with a range of 6 to 36 months. On average, each sample had roughly 260,000 productive templates and approximately 85,000 productive rearrangements. Of the approximately 86 people in the trial, 26 had longitudinal samples available. Cryopreserved peripheral blood mononuclear cells were obtained before treatment, at response, and at either sustained remission or disease progression. All remission and progressive disease samples were collected while patients were still receiving ibrutinib.

In light of the paper, this sample's time point label describes: 20 to 30 months on ibrutinib. For TCR beta library preparation, 1.5 to 2 micrograms of genomic DNA was extracted from cryopreserved PBMCs. Longitudinal blood samples from CLL patients on ibrutinib monotherapy underwent high-throughput TCR beta sequencing. The patients took part in an open-label, single-center phase 2 trial of ibrutinib monotherapy. What the authors observed across the whole study: Public clonotypes were found to be uncommon and were observed to contract or remain stable during treatment; the increase in clonality was shown to reflect expansion of private clonotypes at ibrutinib response. At baseline, clonality was higher than in age-matched healthy donors and showed a strong correlation with circulating CD8+ T-cell counts. Sampling times were not matched between sustained-remission and progressing patients, and lymph node repertoires were not studied. Clonality rose at ibrutinib response, remained stable during sustained remission, and dropped back toward baseline at progression.

In this chain, TRBV7-9 is recombined with TRBJ1-3, with the D gene not clear enough to name. Sequenced here: PBMCs, sampled after 24 months of ibrutinib treatment. The TCR was taken from a human donor with chronic lymphocytic leukemia. The encoded CDR3 is CASTAVGRGNTIYF. The base sequence is TGTGCCAGCACCGCCGTCGGTCGCGGAAACACCATATATTTT.